One TCR beta chain is described in this entry. The sample belongs to a study of blood T cell repertoires in COVID-19. Looking at the study overall: Samples of COVID-19 (acute and convalescent) were obtained from the United States, Italy and Spain. PBMCs, B-cell-depleted T cells, or T cells were the source of the cDNA or gDNA that made up the material.

In the original processing: Quantification of nucleated cells was approximated via reference gene primer amplification. The method was immunoSEQ multiplex PCR; TCRdb's version includes in-frame clones alone and lacks a portion of them. The DNA gave D and trimming, while V, J and clone size come from that table. The sample yields about 220,000 clones, approximately 80% seen once. CDR3 length: 16 amino acids. Germline V gene data show CDR1 as MNHEY and CDR2 as SMNVEV (reference sequence). Trimming took 1 base from V and 1 from J; bases not matched to a gene: 3. This TCR was sampled from a man in his fifties or sixties with active or convalescent COVID-19. The V gene is TRBV27, the J gene TRBJ1-5; 8 bases are a match to TRBD1. Specimen: peripheral blood. As DNA, the CDR3 is TGTGCCAGCAGTTTATTCCAGGGGGCGAGCAATCAGCCCCAGCATTTT. Translated: CASSLFQGASNQPQHF.